The rows below give T cell receptor beta chains drawn from one sample of a study of cytomegalovirus exposure and HLA in healthy donors. This table comes from immunoSEQ multiplex PCR, and its TCRdb copy is limited to in-frame clones, with some not included. Of about 110,000 clones listed, around 80% are singletons. The sample comprised PBMCs. These receptor sequences come from a man between 45 and 60 years old in good health and CMV-seronegative. CDR3s include the opening cysteine and the closing phenylalanine or tryptophan. D genes are given only for firm matches. Rows may omit the clone size; those that give it use once, few, many or a size class.

V gene: TRBV10-3; J gene: TRBJ1-1; clone size: NA; D gene: TRBD1; CDR3 protein: CAISGTGMPEAFF; CDR3 DNA: TGTGCCATCAGTGGGACAGGGATGCCTGAAGCTTTCTTT
V gene: TRBV30; J gene: TRBJ1-4; clone size: NA; D gene: TRBD1; CDR3 protein: CAWSAFDRANEKLFF; CDR3 DNA: TGTGCCTGGAGTGCCTTCGACAGGGCTAATGAAAAACTGTTTTTT
V gene: TRBV5-1; J gene: TRBJ2-6; clone size: NA; D gene: TRBD1; CDR3 protein: CASSLGTGLGGANVLTF; CDR3 DNA: TGCGCCAGCAGCCTCGGGACAGGGCTGGGTGGGGCCAACGTCCTGACTTTC
V gene: TRBV28; J gene: TRBJ2-6; clone size: NA; D gene: NA; CDR3 protein: CASSLSVSGANVLTF; CDR3 DNA: TGTGCCAGCAGTTTAAGCGTCTCTGGGGCCAACGTCCTGACTTTC
V gene: TRBV6-1; J gene: TRBJ1-4; clone size: few; D gene: NA; CDR3 protein: CASSELGQTNEKLFF; CDR3 DNA: TGTGCCAGCAGTGAACTGGGACAAACTAATGAAAAACTGTTTTTT
V gene: TRBV7-9; J gene: TRBJ2-5; clone size: NA; D gene: NA; CDR3 protein: CASSSTRMRETQYF; CDR3 DNA: TGTGCCAGCAGCTCGACTAGAATGAGAGAGACCCAGTACTTC
V gene: TRBV19; J gene: TRBJ2-7; clone size: NA; D gene: TRBD1; CDR3 protein: CASGDSVYEQYF; CDR3 DNA: TGTGCCAGTGGGGACAGCGTTTACGAGCAGTACTTC
V gene: TRBV20-1; J gene: TRBJ2-1; clone size: NA; D gene: NA; CDR3 protein: CSAEVGNEQFF; CDR3 DNA: TGCAGTGCAGAGGTAGGAAATGAGCAGTTCTTC
V gene: TRBV5-1; J gene: TRBJ2-3; clone size: NA; D gene: TRBD2; CDR3 protein: CASSSGLAGGVVMTDTQYF; CDR3 DNA: TGCGCCAGCAGCTCCGGACTAGCGGGAGGAGTCGTGATGACAGATACGCAGTATTTT
V gene: TRBV5-1; J gene: TRBJ2-2; clone size: NA; D gene: NA; CDR3 protein: CASSPSVLVSTGELFF; CDR3 DNA: TGCGCCAGCAGCCCTAGCGTCTTAGTGAGCACCGGGGAGCTGTTTTTT
V gene: TRBV5-3; J gene: TRBJ2-3; clone size: NA; D gene: NA; CDR3 protein: CAEPNQVGTDTQYF; CDR3 DNA: TGTGCCGAACCTAACCAGGTTGGAACAGATACGCAGTATTTT
V gene: TRBV7-2; J gene: TRBJ2-3; clone size: NA; D gene: TRBD2; CDR3 protein: CATTGGGGGRGADTQYF; CDR3 DNA: TGTGCCACCACGGGAGGGGGAGGGGGGCGAGGGGCAGATACGCAGTATTTT
V gene: TRBV18; J gene: TRBJ1-1; clone size: NA; D gene: NA; CDR3 protein: CASSPAGNTEAFF; CDR3 DNA: TGTGCCAGCTCACCCGCAGGGAACACTGAAGCTTTCTTT
V gene: TRBV4-1; J gene: TRBJ2-1; clone size: NA; D gene: TRBD2; CDR3 protein: CASSQESGGSSYNEQFF; CDR3 DNA: TGCGCCAGCAGCCAAGAGTCGGGGGGTAGCTCCTACAATGAGCAGTTCTTC